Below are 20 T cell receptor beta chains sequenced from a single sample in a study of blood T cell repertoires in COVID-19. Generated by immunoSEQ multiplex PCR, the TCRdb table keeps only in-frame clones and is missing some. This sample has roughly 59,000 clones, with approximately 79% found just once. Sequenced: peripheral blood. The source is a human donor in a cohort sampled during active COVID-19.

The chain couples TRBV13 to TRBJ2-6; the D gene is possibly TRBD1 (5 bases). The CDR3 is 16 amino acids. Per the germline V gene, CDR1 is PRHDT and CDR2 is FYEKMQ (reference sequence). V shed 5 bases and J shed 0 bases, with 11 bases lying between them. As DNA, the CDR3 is TGTGCCAGCAGCACCCGACAGTACTCTGGGGCCAACGTCCTGACTTTC. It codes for CASSTRQYSGANVLTF.

The CDR3 DNA sequence: TGCGCCAGCCACCTCTTGGGACAGGGTGAAGATGAGCAGTTCTTC. It encodes CASHLLGQGEDEQFF. V is TRBV5-1 and J is TRBJ2-1, with 9 positions matching TRBD1. This CDR3 is built from 15 residues. Germline V gene lookup returns CDR1 SGHRS and CDR2 YFSETQ. Germline trimming cut 7 bases from V and 8 bases from J; bases unmatched to any gene: 13.

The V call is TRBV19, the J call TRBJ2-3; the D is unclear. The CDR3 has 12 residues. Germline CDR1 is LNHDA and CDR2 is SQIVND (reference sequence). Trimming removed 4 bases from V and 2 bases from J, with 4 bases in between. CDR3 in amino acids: CASSTFTDTQYF. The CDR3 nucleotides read TGTGCCAGTAGTACCTTCACAGATACGCAGTATTTT. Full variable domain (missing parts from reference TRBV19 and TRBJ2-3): DGGITQSPKYLFRKEGQNVTLSCEQNLNHDAMYWYRQDPGQGLRLIYYSQIVNDFQKGDIAEGYSVSREKKESFPLTVTSAQKNPTAFYLCASSTFTDTQYFGPGTRLTVL.

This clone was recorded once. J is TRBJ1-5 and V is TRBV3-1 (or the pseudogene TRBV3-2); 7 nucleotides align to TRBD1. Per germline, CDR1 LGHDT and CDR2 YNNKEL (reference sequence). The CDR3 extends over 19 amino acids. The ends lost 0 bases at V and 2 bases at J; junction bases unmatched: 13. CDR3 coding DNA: TGTGCCAGCAGCCAAGAGTTTAGAGGGGGCGGACGCGGCAATCAGCCCCAGCATTTT. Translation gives CASSQEFRGGGRGNQPQHF.

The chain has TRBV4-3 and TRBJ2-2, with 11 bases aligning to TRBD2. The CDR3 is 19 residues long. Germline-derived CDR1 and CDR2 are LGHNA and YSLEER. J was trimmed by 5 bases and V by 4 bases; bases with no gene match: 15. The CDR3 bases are TGCGCCAGCAGCCTCCAGCCCACTAGCGGGGGATCCCTAACCGGGGAGCTGTTTTTT. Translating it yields CASSLQPTSGGSLTGELFF.

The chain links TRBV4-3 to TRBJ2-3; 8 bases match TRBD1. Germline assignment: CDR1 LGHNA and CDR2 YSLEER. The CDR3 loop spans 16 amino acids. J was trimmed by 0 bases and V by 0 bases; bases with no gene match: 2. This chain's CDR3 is CASSQDWTGSTDTQYF. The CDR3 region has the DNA TGCGCCAGCAGCCAAGATTGGACAGGGAGCACAGATACGCAGTATTTT.

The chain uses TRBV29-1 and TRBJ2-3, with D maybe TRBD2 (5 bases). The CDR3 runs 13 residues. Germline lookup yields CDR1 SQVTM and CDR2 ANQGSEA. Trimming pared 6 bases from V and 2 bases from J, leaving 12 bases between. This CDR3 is CSVGLADTDTQYF. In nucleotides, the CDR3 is TGCAGCGTCGGTCTAGCAGACACAGATACGCAGTATTTT.

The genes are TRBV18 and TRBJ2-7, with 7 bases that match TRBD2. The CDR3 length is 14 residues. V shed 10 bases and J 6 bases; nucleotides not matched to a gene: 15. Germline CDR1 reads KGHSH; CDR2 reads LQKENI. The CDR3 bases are TGTGCCACCGCGTGGAGCGGGGCTCTTGGCGAGCAGTACTTC. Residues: CATAWSGALGEQYF.

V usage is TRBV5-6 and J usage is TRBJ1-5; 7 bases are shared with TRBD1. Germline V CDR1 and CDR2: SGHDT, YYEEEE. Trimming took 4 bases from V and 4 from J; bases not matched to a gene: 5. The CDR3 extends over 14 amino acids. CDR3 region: CASSMTGRNQPQHF. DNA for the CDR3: TGTGCCAGCAGCATGACAGGGAGGAATCAGCCCCAGCATTTT.

The CDR3 sequence is CATAASGSGDETQYF. Written as DNA, the CDR3 is TGTGCCACCGCGGCTAGCGGGAGTGGTGATGAGACCCAGTACTTC. The chain combines TRBV24-1 with TRBJ2-5, with TRBD2 matching over 10 bases. CDR3 length equals 15 residues. Trimming cost V 9 bases and J 5 bases; bases outside gene matches: 11. Germline CDR1 KGHDR, CDR2 SFDVKD.

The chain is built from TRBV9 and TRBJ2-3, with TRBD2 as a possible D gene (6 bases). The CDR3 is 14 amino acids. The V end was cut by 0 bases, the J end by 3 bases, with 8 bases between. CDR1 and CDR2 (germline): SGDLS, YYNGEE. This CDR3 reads CASSVEAGTDTQYF. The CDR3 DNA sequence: TGTGCCAGCAGCGTAGAGGCGGGGACAGATACGCAGTATTTT.

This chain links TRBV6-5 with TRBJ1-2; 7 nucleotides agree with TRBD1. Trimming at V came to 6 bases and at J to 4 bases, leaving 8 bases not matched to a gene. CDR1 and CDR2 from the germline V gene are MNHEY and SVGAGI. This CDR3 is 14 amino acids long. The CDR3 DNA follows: TGTGCCAGCAGCCTTAGGACAGGCGCCTATGGCTACACCTTC. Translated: CASSLRTGAYGYTF.

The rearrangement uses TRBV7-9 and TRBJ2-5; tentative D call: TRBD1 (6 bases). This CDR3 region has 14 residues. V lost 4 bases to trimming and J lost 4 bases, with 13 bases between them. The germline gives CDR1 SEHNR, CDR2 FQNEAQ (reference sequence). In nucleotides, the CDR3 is TGTGCCAGCAGCTCCGCTACAGGGATAGAGACCCAGTACTTC. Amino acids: CASSSATGIETQYF.

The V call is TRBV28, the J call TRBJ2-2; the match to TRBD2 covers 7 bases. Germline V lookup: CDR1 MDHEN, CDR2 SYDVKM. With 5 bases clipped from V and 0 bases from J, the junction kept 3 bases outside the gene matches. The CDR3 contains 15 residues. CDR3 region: CASSKAGPNTGELFF. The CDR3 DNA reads TGTGCCAGCAGTAAAGCGGGGCCGAACACCGGGGAGCTGTTTTTT.

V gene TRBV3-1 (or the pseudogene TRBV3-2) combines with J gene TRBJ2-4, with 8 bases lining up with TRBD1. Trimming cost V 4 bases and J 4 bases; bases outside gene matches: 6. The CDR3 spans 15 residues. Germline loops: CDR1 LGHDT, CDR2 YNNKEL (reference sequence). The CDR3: CASSRGTGEKNIQYF. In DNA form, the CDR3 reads TGTGCCAGCAGCCGGGGGACAGGCGAAAAAAACATTCAGTACTTC.

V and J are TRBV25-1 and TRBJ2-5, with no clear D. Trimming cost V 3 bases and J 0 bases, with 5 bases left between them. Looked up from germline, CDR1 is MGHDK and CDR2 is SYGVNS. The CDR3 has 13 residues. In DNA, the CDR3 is TGTGCCAGCAGTGATTACAACCAAGAGACCCAGTACTTC. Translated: CASSDYNQETQYF. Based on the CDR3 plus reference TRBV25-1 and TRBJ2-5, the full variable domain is EADIYQTPRYLVIGTGKKITLECSQTMGHDKMYWYQQDPGMELHLIHYSYGVNSTEKGDLSSESTVSRIRTEHFPLTLESARPSHTSQYLCASSDYNQETQYFGPGTRLLVL.

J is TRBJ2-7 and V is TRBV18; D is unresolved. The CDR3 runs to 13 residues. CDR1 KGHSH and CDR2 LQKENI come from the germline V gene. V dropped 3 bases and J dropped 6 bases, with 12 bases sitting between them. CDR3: CASSPYAPSEQYF. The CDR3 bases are TGTGCCAGCTCACCGTATGCGCCTTCCGAGCAGTACTTC.

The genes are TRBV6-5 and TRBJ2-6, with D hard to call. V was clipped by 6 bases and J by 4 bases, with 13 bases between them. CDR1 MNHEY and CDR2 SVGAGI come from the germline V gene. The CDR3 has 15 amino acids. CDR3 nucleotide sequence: TGTGCCAGCAGCCCCCACGGTTCAGGGGCCAACGTCCTGACTTTC. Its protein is CASSPHGSGANVLTF.

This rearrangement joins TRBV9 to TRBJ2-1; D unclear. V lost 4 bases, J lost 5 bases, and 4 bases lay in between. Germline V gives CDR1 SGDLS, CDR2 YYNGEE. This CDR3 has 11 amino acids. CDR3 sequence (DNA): TGTGCCAGCAGCCTCGACAATGAGCAGTTCTTC. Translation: CASSLDNEQFF.

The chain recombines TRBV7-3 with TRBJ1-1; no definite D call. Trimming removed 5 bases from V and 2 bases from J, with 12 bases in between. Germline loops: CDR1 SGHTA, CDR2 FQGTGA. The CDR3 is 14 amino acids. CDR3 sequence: CASSTSTSNTEAFF. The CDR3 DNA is TGTGCCAGCAGCACATCCACATCAAACACTGAAGCTTTCTTT. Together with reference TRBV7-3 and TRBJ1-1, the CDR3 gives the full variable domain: GAGVSQTPSNKVTEKGKYVELRCDPISGHTALYWYRQSLGQGPEFLIYFQGTGAADDSGLPNDRFFAVRPEGSVSTLKIQRTERGDSAVYLCASSTSTSNTEAFFGQGTRLTVV.